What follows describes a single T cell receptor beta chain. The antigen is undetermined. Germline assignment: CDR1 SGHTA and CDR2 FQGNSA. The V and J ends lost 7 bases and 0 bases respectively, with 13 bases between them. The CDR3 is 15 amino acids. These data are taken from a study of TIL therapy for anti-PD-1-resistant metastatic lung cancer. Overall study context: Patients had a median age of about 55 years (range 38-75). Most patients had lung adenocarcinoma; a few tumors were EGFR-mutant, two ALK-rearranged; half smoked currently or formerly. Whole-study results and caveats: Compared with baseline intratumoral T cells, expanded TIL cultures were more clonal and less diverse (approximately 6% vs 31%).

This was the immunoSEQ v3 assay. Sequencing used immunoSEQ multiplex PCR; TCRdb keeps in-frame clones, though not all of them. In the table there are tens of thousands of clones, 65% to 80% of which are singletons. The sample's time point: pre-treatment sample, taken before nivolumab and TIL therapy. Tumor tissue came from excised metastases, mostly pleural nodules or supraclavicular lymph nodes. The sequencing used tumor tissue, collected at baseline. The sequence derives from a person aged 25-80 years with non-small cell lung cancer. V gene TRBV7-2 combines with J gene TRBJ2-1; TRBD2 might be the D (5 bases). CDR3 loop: CASTPSGSSYNEQFF. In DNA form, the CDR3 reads TGTGCCAGCACCCCGAGCGGAAGCTCCTACAATGAGCAGTTCTTC.